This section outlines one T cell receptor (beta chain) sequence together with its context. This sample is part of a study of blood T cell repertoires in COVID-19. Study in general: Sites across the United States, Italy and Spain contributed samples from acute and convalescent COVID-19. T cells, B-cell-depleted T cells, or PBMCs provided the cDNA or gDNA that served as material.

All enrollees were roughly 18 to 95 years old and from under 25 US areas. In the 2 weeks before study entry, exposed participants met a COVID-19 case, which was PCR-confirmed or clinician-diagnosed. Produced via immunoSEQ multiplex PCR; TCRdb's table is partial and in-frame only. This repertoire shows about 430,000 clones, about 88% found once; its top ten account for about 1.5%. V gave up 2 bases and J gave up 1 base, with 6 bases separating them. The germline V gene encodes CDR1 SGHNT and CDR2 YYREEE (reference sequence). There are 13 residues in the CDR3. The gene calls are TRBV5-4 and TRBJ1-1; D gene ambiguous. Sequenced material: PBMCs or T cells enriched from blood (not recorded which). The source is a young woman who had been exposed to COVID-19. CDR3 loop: CASSFGANTEAFF. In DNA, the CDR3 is TGTGCCAGCAGCTTCGGTGCGAACACTGAAGCTTTCTTT.